The present entry profiles one T cell receptor (beta chain) with its context. Antigen: not known. It was with 60 Vbeta and 13 Jbeta primers that the PCR ran. Profiling relied on immunoSEQ multiplex PCR, and the TCRdb table lists in-frame clones only, not all of them. Of 150,000 to 180,000 clones listed, about four fifths are singletons. The data belong to a study of cytomegalovirus exposure and HLA in healthy donors. Broader study findings: Looking again later, the authors saw that most CMV-associated TCR beta chains seemed HLA-restricted.

V lost 0 bases and J 0 bases, leaving 10 bases between the germline ends. CDR1 and CDR2 from the germline V gene are SGDLS and YYNGEE. The CDR3 covers 17 residues. Sequencing was performed on PBMCs. This receptor was obtained from a young man in good health and CMV-seropositive. The gene calls are TRBV9 and TRBJ2-6, with a weak D call TRBD1 (5 bases). In DNA form, the CDR3 reads TGTGCCAGCAGCGTAGGGGGCTATGGCTCTGGGGCCAACGTCCTGACTTTC. This codes for CASSVGGYGSGANVLTF.